These T cell receptor beta chains were read from a single sample in a study of T cells and copy number aberrations in small-cell lung cancer. Repertoires were generated with immunoSEQ multiplex PCR, while TCRdb's copy carries only in-frame clones and drops some. Counted here are some 270 clones, more than 70% occurring once; the ten biggest clones make up about 8%. Sequenced input: tumor tissue. These receptors all stem from a woman in her 70s with small cell lung cancer. The CDR3 runs from the conserved cysteine through the conserved F or W. The order of the fields is CDR3 protein, CDR3 DNA, V gene, J gene, clone size, D gene. The D gene is left open where the match is weak. The size field is filled for only some rows; it gives once, few, many or a size class.

CASSEYDLKKTEAFF	TGTGCCAGCAGTGAATATGATCTTAAAAAGACTGAAGCTTTCTTT	TRBV6-1	TRBJ1-1	once	-
CASSQPDSGF	TGCGCCAGCAGCCAACCCGACAGCGGCTTT	TRBV4-3	TRBJ1-1	-	-
CATSGDGVYEQYF	TGTGCCACCTCGGGGGACGGAGTCTACGAGCAGTACTTC	TRBV19	TRBJ2-7	-	-
CASSLALGDYGYTF	TGCGCCAGCAGCTTGGCCCTAGGGGACTATGGCTACACCTTC	TRBV5-1	TRBJ1-2	-	-
CASSFSALRGRAEDTQYF	TGTGCCAGCAGCTTCTCTGCCCTACGCGGGAGGGCCGAAGATACGCAGTATTTT	TRBV5-6	TRBJ2-3	-	TRBD2
CASSWALIEQFF	TGTGCCAGCAGCTGGGCCCTAATTGAGCAGTTCTTC	TRBV28	TRBJ2-1	-	-
CASSSTDGVYEKLFF	TGTGCCAGCAGTTCCACGGACGGGGTGTATGAAAAACTGTTTTTT	TRBV11-2	TRBJ1-4	-	-
CASSSDTYQETQYF	TGTGCCAGCAGCTCTGACACGTACCAAGAGACCCAGTACTTC	TRBV11-1	TRBJ2-5	-	-
CASSLDRGKNTGELFF	TGTGCCAGCAGCTTAGATCGAGGGAAAAACACCGGGGAGCTGTTTTTT	TRBV11-2	TRBJ2-2	-	-
CASSVEGLAGMEFF	TGTGCCAGCAGCGTAGAGGGACTAGCGGGGATGGAGTTCTTC	TRBV9	TRBJ2-1	-	TRBD2
CASSLSIGGSYEQYF	TGTGCCAGCAGTTTATCGATCGGGGGGTCGTACGAGCAGTACTTC	TRBV27	TRBJ2-7	-	TRBD2
CASSETRGDEQFF	TGTGCCAGCAGCGAAACGCGGGGGGATGAGCAGTTCTTC	TRBV7-6	TRBJ2-1	-	TRBD2
CASSLEITDTQYF	TGTGCCAGCAGCTTGGAGATCACAGATACGCAGTATTTT	TRBV7-6	TRBJ2-3	-	-
CASSQGLGGYTF	TGTGCCAGCAGCCAGGGGCTTGGCGGCTACACCTTC	TRBV14	TRBJ1-2	-	-
CASSQKILTGSYEQYF	TGCGCCAGCAGTCAAAAAATCTTGACAGGGTCCTACGAGCAGTACTTC	TRBV23-1	TRBJ2-7	-	TRBD1
CASSPTGLAATDTQYF	TGTGCCAGCAGCCCGACGGGACTAGCGGCCACAGATACGCAGTATTTT	TRBV7-9	TRBJ2-3	-	TRBD2
CASSPPMNTGELFF	TGTGCCAGCTCACCACCGATGAACACCGGGGAGCTGTTTTTT	TRBV18	TRBJ2-2	-	-